These 21 T cell receptor beta chains were all obtained from the same sample, sequenced in a study of cytomegalovirus exposure and HLA in healthy donors. PCR involved 60 Vbeta and 13 Jbeta primers. Sequenced by immunoSEQ multiplex PCR; TCRdb stores in-frame clones only, minus some. The sample records a few hundred thousand clones, about nine tenths being singletons. Sequenced sample: PBMCs. The source is a girl between 2 and 10 years old in good health and CMV-seronegative.

The chain is built from TRBV28 and TRBJ1-6; 8 bases line up with TRBD1. CDR1 MDHEN and CDR2 SYDVKM come from the germline V gene. Trimming took 6 bases from V and 8 from J; bases not matched to a gene: 6. The length of the CDR3 is 14 residues. The CDR3 DNA reads as TGTGCCAGCAGACGCAGGGGGCAGGATTCACCCCTCCACTTT. Its protein is CASRRRGQDSPLHF. Combining the CDR3 with reference TRBV28 and TRBJ1-6 gives the whole variable domain DVKVTQSSRYLVKRTGEKVFLECVQDMDHENMFWYRQDPGLGLRLIYFSYDVKMKEKGDIPEGYSVSREKKERFSLILESASTNQTSMYLCASRRRGQDSPLHFGNGTRLTVT.

This rearrangement joins TRBV2 to TRBJ2-1, with 11 bases aligning to TRBD2. V shed 5 bases, J shed 3 bases, and the junction held 18 bases outside the gene matches. The length of the CDR3 is 20 residues. The germline CDR1 and CDR2 sequences are SNHLY and FYNNEI. This chain's CDR3 is CASSTDYRPSGRIFYNEQFF. In DNA, the CDR3 is TGTGCCAGCAGTACCGATTACAGGCCTAGCGGGAGGATTTTCTACAATGAGCAGTTCTTC.

This clone was picked up one time. The chain is built from TRBV7-9 and TRBJ2-7; 8 bases map to TRBD2. CDR1 and CDR2 from the germline V gene are SEHNR and FQNEAQ (reference sequence). The junction had 16 bases not matched to a gene; V was cut back by 4 bases and J by 2 bases. This CDR3 spans 18 amino acids. CDR3 region: CASSSEPIRLAQTYEQYF. As DNA, the CDR3 is TGTGCCAGCAGCTCCGAACCCATAAGACTAGCGCAGACCTACGAGCAGTACTTC.

The chain is built from TRBV28 and TRBJ1-2, with D possibly matching TRBD1 (6 bases). V gave up 6 bases and J gave up 4 bases, with 15 bases separating them. The CDR3 runs 14 residues. The germline V gene encodes CDR1 MDHEN and CDR2 SYDVKM. As DNA, the CDR3 is TGTGCCAGCAGGGTAGAGGGACATATCTATGGCTACACCTTC. It is translated as CASRVEGHIYGYTF.

A few counts support this clone. The same CDR3 also results from other DNA sequences found in this sample. The rearrangement joins TRBV7-3 to TRBJ2-5; possible D gene TRBD1, 5 bases. The CDR3 consists of 13 residues. Trimming stripped 5 bases from V and 5 bases from J, with 12 bases between. Germline CDR1 is SGHTA and CDR2 is FQGTGA. CDR3 nucleotides: TGTGCCAGCAGCCCCCTGGGGCCGGAGACCCAGTACTTC. Protein product: CASSPLGPETQYF.

V usage is TRBV5-1 and J usage is TRBJ2-2, with 9 positions matching TRBD1. From germline, CDR1 is SGHRS and CDR2 YFSETQ. Trimming took 4 bases from V and 0 from J; bases not matched to a gene: 4. The CDR3 has 16 amino acids. Here the CDR3 DNA reads TGCGCCAGCAGCCCGGGGACAGGGACGAACACCGGGGAGCTGTTTTTT. Protein: CASSPGTGTNTGELFF.

The V gene is TRBV10-3, the J gene TRBJ1-5, with D uncertain. Germline V gene lookup returns CDR1 ENHRY and CDR2 SYGVKD. CDR3 length: 14 amino acids. V shed 0 bases and J shed 2 bases, with 5 bases lying between them. The CDR3 coding sequence is TGTGCCATCAGTGAGTCGGAGGGCAATCAGCCCCAGCATTTT. This gives the protein CAISESEGNQPQHF.

J is TRBJ2-1 and V is TRBV2; the D is unclear. Per germline, CDR1 SNHLY and CDR2 FYNNEI. CDR3 length equals 14 residues. The V end lost 11 bases, the J end lost 4 bases, and 18 bases lay between the germline ends. The CDR3 region is CAGSGGGGYNEQFF. CDR3 bases: TGTGCCGGGTCCGGCGGTGGCGGATACAATGAGCAGTTCTTC.

V usage is TRBV12-5 and J usage is TRBJ2-2; 14 bases fit TRBD2. CDR3 length: 20 amino acids. The V gene's germline CDR1 is LGHNT and CDR2 FRNRAP. V lost 5 bases to trimming and J lost 5 bases; unmatched junction nucleotides: 16. The CDR3 DNA reads as TGTGCTAGTGGTCTCCACGGGACAGGGACTAGCGGGAGTAGGACCGGGGAGCTGTTTTTT. Translation: CASGLHGTGTSGSRTGELFF.

The V call is TRBV5-1, the J call TRBJ1-3; perhaps TRBD1 as D (5 bases). The CDR3 totals 15 residues. Germline V lookup: CDR1 SGHRS, CDR2 YFSETQ. Deletions cut 4 bases from V and 0 bases from J, with 11 bases between. The CDR3 nucleotides read TGCGCCAGCAGCCTGAACAGGAACTCTGGAAACACCATATATTTT. Protein: CASSLNRNSGNTIYF.

The V call is TRBV2, the J call TRBJ2-1; 10 bases map to TRBD2. This CDR3 is 15 amino acids long. Germline V CDR1 and CDR2: SNHLY, FYNNEI. The J segment lost 4 bases and the V segment lost 5 bases, leaving 5 bases of the junction unmatched. The CDR3 sequence: CASSPSGGAYNEQFF. In nucleotides, the CDR3 is TGTGCCAGCAGTCCGAGCGGGGGGGCTTACAATGAGCAGTTCTTC. Supplemented by reference TRBV2 and TRBJ2-1, the full variable domain reads EPEVTQTPSHQVTQMGQEVILRCVPISNHLYFYWYRQILGQKVEFLVSFYNNEISEKSEIFDDQFSVERPDGSNFTLKIRSTKLEDSAMYFCASSPSGGAYNEQFFGPGTRLTVL.

The chain couples TRBV5-1 to TRBJ1-2; no clear D gene. Trimming took 0 bases from V and 4 from J, leaving 31 bases between them. This CDR3 is built from 21 residues. CDR1 and CDR2 from the germline V gene are SGHRS and YFSETQ. CDR3 coding DNA: TGCGCCAGCAGCTTGGGCGCCGTGGGCCCGGCTCTGGGCGTTCGGGGCTATGGCTACACCTTC. This encodes CASSLGAVGPALGVRGYGYTF.

This clone was found a few times. This sequence joins TRBV27 and TRBJ1-2; the D is unclear. Trimming pared 2 bases from V and 6 bases from J, leaving 10 bases between. Germline CDR1 MNHEY, CDR2 SMNVEV (reference sequence). This CDR3 is 13 amino acids long. CDR3: CASSLDQTNGYTF. The CDR3 DNA follows: TGTGCCAGCAGTTTAGACCAGACAAATGGCTACACCTTC.

The count of this clone is one. The chain joins TRBV4-2 to TRBJ2-2, with D perhaps matching TRBD2 (6 bases). Germline V gene lookup returns CDR1 LGHNA and CDR2 YNFKEQ. Between the trimmed V and J ends, which lost 4 bases and 6 bases, there was a span of 12 bases. This CDR3 region has 14 residues. CDR3 DNA: TGTGCCAGCAGCCCGGCGGAGCGGGCCGGGGAGCTGTTTTTT. As protein: CASSPAERAGELFF.

V gene TRBV18 combines with J gene TRBJ2-5; 10 nucleotides line up with TRBD2. There are 16 residues in the CDR3. Germline CDR1 is KGHSH and CDR2 is LQKENI. With V trimmed by 3 bases and J by 5 bases, 9 bases remained unmatched. CDR3 region: CASSPQAGGMIETQYF. The CDR3 DNA reads as TGTGCCAGCTCACCCCAAGCGGGGGGGATGATTGAGACCCAGTACTTC.

The V gene is TRBV23-1, the J gene TRBJ1-5; possible D gene TRBD1, 5 bases. TRBV23-1 is labeled an ORF, and its function is uncertain. The V end lost 4 bases, the J end lost 4 bases, and 14 bases lay between the germline ends. This CDR3 has 15 amino acids. CDR3 DNA: TGCGCCAGCAGTCGGGGCCCTCCAATAAATCAGCCCCAGCATTTT. Protein product: CASSRGPPINQPQHF.

Points on this clone: Its ends do not fully match the called genes, so a read error is possible. The CDR3 region is CASSYSGGPYNEQFF. The CDR3 DNA sequence: TGTGCCAGCAGTTACTCGGGGGGGCCATACAATGAACAGTTCTTC. V gene TRBV6-5 combines with J gene TRBJ2-1, with a weak D call TRBD2 (7 bases). CDR1 MNHEY and CDR2 SVGAGI come from the germline V gene. The CDR3 loop spans 15 amino acids.

The J gene is TRBJ1-5, the V gene TRBV28; D remains ambiguous. Germline V gives CDR1 MDHEN, CDR2 SYDVKM. Between the trimmed V and J ends, which lost 7 bases and 0 bases, there was a span of 7 bases. CDR3 length: 13 residues. The CDR3 sequence: CASTRISNQPQHF. The CDR3, as DNA: TGTGCCAGCACCCGTATTAGCAATCAGCCCCAGCATTTT.

This clone was seen once. The chain couples TRBV5-6 to TRBJ1-5; D remains ambiguous. Germline V gives CDR1 SGHDT, CDR2 YYEEEE. The V end was cut by 2 bases, the J end by 0 bases, with 12 bases between. The CDR3 is 16 residues long. The CDR3 DNA is TGTGCCAGCAGCTTAATGGGAGAATATAGCAATCAGCCCCAGCATTTT. It translates to CASSLMGEYSNQPQHF.

This sequence joins TRBV10-2 and TRBJ1-2, with D perhaps matching TRBD1 (6 bases). Trimming removed 3 bases from V and 5 bases from J, with 13 bases in between. Per germline, CDR1 WSHSY and CDR2 SAAADI. The CDR3 extends over 14 amino acids. CDR3 nucleotides: TGCGCCAGCAGTGAAGGGGGGGCACCTTATGGCTACACCTTC. Translated, it gives CASSEGGAPYGYTF.

The rearrangement joins TRBV6-5 to TRBJ1-3; D is undetermined. V lost 5 bases, J lost 0 bases, and 11 bases lay in between. Germline CDR1 is MNHEY and CDR2 is SVGAGI. CDR3 size: 15 residues. CDR3 sequence reads: CASSADSSSGNTIYF. In DNA, the CDR3 is TGTGCCAGCAGTGCGGACTCTAGCTCTGGAAACACCATATATTTT.